This TCR beta chain was sequenced for a study of early T cells in non-severe SARS-CoV-2 infection. Study at large: Unsorted whole blood bulk RNA was sequenced, with unpaired chains. General study results and limits: Sequences matched to VDJdb favored anti-spike CD8 responses, while private and CD4 specificities were missed.

This clonotype has a count of ten or more. The antigen remains undetermined. Unique molecular identifier tags were affixed to discrete cDNA molecules. TCRdb reprocessed the 5' RACE reads via MiXCR and lists one record per CDR3 protein. The table has some 61,000 distinct CDR3 sequences, roughly 10% seen once. CDR3 length: 14 amino acids. V dropped 6 bases and J dropped 14; count of bases not matched to a gene: 12. The sample consisted of whole blood. The chain links TRBV23-1 to TRBJ2-4; 11 positions agree with TRBD1. TRBV23-1 is reported as an ORF; its role is uncertain. The TCR originated in an adult who was a healthcare worker with PCR-confirmed SARS-CoV-2 infection or an uninfected control (not recorded which). The CDR3 DNA reads as TGCGCCAGCAGCCAGTCCCCTTCGGGACAGGGGGAGTACTTC. As protein: CASSQSPSGQGEYF.